This T cell receptor beta chain originates from a study of cytomegalovirus exposure and HLA in healthy donors. A multiplex PCR was run with 60 Vbeta primers and 13 Jbeta primers. Clones were sequenced by immunoSEQ multiplex PCR, and TCRdb holds only the in-frame ones, with some missing. Of under 200,000 clones listed, around four fifths were seen once; the top ten hold approximately 0.8%. Findings and caveats of the study: In vitro work confirmed that three CMV-associated chains recognize CMV antigens. Sequences of the TCR beta chain were said to predict the HLA-A and HLA-B alleles of most subjects accurately.

In regard to this clone: No antigen is known for it.

Source material: PBMCs. This TCR derives from a woman under 30 in good health and CMV-seronegative.

The chain's CDR3 is CASSYTRQNSPLHF. The CDR3 DNA reads TGTGCCAGCAGTTATACCCGCCAGAATTCACCCCTCCACTTT. The chain uses TRBV27 and TRBJ1-6, with D hard to call. Germline V lookup: CDR1 MNHEY, CDR2 SMNVEV (reference sequence). Trimming removed 4 bases at V and 7 bases at J, with 11 bases between. This CDR3 has 14 amino acids.